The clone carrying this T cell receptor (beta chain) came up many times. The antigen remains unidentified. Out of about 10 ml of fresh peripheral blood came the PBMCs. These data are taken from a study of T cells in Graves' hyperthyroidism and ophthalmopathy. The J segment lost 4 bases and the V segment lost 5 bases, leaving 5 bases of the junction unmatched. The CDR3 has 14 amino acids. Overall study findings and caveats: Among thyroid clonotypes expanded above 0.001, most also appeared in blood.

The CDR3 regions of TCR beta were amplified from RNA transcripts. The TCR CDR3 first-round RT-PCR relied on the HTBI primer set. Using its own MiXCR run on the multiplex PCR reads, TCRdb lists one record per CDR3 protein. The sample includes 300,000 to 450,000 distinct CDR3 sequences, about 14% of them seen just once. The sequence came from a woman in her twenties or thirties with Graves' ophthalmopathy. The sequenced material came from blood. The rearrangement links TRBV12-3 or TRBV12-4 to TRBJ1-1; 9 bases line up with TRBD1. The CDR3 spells CASSLGQGRTEAFF. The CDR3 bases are TGTGCCAGCAGTCTGGGACAGGGACGCACTGAAGCTTTCTTT.